What follows is one TCR beta chain and its context. The target antigen is unknown. V lost 5 bases and J lost 5, with 12 bases in between. CDR1 and CDR2 from the germline V gene are LGHDT and YNNKEL (reference sequence). The CDR3 is 13 residues long. The record originates from a study of CD8 T cells in Susac syndrome. RNA in amounts of about 0.5 to 1 ug was reverse transcribed with random hexamers. Amplification of TCR beta CDR3 across 54 Vbeta and 13 Jbeta was performed with immunoSEQ multiplex PCR. TCRdb independently ran MiXCR on the immunoSEQ multiplex PCR reads; one entry per CDR3 protein. The table has 180,000 or so distinct CDR3 sequences, over 85% seen once. Points from the study as a whole: The study recognized that its TCR sequencing and HLA analysis covered a relatively small number of individuals.

From blood CD8+ and CD4+ T cells, TCR beta sequences were generated. Negative isolation yielded CD8+ and CD4+ T cells; FACS enriched TEMRA cells. The material sequenced was CD4+ T cells from PBMCs. This clonotype was obtained from a human donor in good health. This chain joins TRBV3-1 and TRBJ1-1, with D possibly matching TRBD1 (5 bases). The CDR3 is CASSYPEGTEAFF. CDR3 nucleotide sequence: TGTGCCAGCAGCTACCCAGAGGGGACTGAAGCTTTCTTT.